A selection of T cell receptor beta chains follows, all from one sample in a study of OX40 agonist ivuxolimab in advanced cancers. Produced via immunoSEQ multiplex PCR; TCRdb's table is partial and in-frame only. The sample carries tens of thousands of clones, over 80% recorded once. The specimen comprised CD4+ or CD8+ T cells sorted from blood, sampled in a trial of the OX40 agonist ivuxolimab. These receptors originate from an adult with an advanced solid tumor such as melanoma, head and neck, liver or kidney cancer. CDR3s include the opening cysteine and the closing phenylalanine or tryptophan. The D gene is left open where the match is weak. A row's size may be missing; if present it is once, few, many or a size class.

d_gene	j_gene	abundance	v_gene	CDR3aa	CDR3nt
TRBD1	TRBJ1-4	few	TRBV11-2	CASSLGTGWSLGEKLFF	TGTGCCAGCAGCCTAGGGACAGGGTGGTCACTCGGGGAAAAACTGTTTTTT
TRBD1	TRBJ1-4	-	TRBV28	CASSPRQGRTNEKLFF	TGTGCCAGCAGCCCGAGACAGGGGAGGACTAATGAAAAACTGTTTTTT
TRBD2	TRBJ2-3	-	TRBV5-1	CASSTYLAGGSDTQYF	TGCGCCAGCAGCACATACCTAGCGGGAGGATCCGATACGCAGTATTTT
-	TRBJ2-5	-	TRBV28	CAIGTYQETQYF	TGTGCCATCGGGACATATCAAGAGACCCAGTACTTC
TRBD2	TRBJ2-1	-	TRBV7-2	CASSLGRGGPVYEQFF	TGTGCCAGCAGCTTAGGTCGGGGGGGGCCTGTATATGAGCAGTTCTTC
-	TRBJ2-2	-	TRBV7-3	CASSLRVTGELFF	TGTGCCAGCAGCTTACGGGTGACCGGGGAGCTGTTTTTT
-	TRBJ2-7	-	TRBV9	CASSPRDFNYEQYF	TGTGCCAGCAGCCCCCGGGACTTTAACTACGAGCAGTACTTC
-	TRBJ1-6	-	TRBV19	CASSWGRPHNSPLHF	TGTGCCAGTAGTTGGGGGCGGCCACATAATTCACCCCTCCACTTT
TRBD2	TRBJ2-7	-	TRBV6-1	CASGGSGSDYEQYF	TGTGCCAGCGGCGGTAGCGGGAGTGACTACGAGCAGTACTTC
-	TRBJ1-1	-	TRBV6-1	CASSSQYQAEAFF	TGTGCCAGCAGTTCCCAGTACCAGGCAGAAGCTTTCTTT
-	TRBJ2-7	-	TRBV7-2	CASSLAAPLYEQYF	TGTGCCAGCAGCTTGGCAGCCCCGCTTTACGAGCAGTACTTC
TRBD1	TRBJ1-2	-	TRBV28	CASSSGGILEGYTF	TGTGCCAGCAGTTCAGGGGGTATCCTTGAGGGCTACACCTTC
TRBD2	TRBJ2-7	-	TRBV7-2	CASSSLAGLEQYF	TGTGCCAGCAGCTCACTAGCGGGCCTCGAGCAGTACTTC
-	TRBJ2-1	-	TRBV7-2	CASSLIGTTYNEQFF	TGTGCCAGCAGCTTGATAGGGACCACCTACAATGAGCAGTTCTTC
TRBD2	TRBJ2-5	-	TRBV30	CAWRPSGSSETQYF	TGTGCCTGGAGGCCTAGCGGGAGTTCGGAGACCCAGTACTTC
-	TRBJ2-6	-	TRBV9	CASSVVRGSGANVLTF	TGTGCCAGCAGCGTAGTGAGAGGGAGCGGGGCCAACGTCCTGACTTTC
-	TRBJ2-7	-	TRBV30	CAWSVMEGRWEQYF	TGTGCCTGGAGTGTAATGGAGGGCCGTTGGGAGCAGTACTTC
-	TRBJ2-1	-	TRBV21-1	CASSKPKLAGGLNEQFF	TGTGCCAGCAGCAAACCCAAACTAGCGGGAGGGTTGAATGAGCAGTTCTTC
-	TRBJ1-2	once	TRBV28	CASSKGPSGYGYTF	TGTGCCAGCAGTAAAGGGCCCAGCGGCTATGGCTACACCTTC
TRBD1	TRBJ2-1	few	TRBV27	CASSARQGSGDEQFF	TGTGCCAGCAGTGCCAGACAGGGTAGTGGCGATGAGCAGTTCTTC
-	TRBJ1-1	once	TRBV27	CASSLRRGMGTEAFF	TGTGCCAGCAGTTTAAGGAGGGGGATGGGAACTGAAGCTTTCTTT
-	TRBJ1-5	-	TRBV7-4	CASSPTGSPPQHF	TGTGCCAGCAGCCCGACAGGTTCCCCGCCCCAGCATTTT
TRBD1	TRBJ1-2	-	TRBV28	CASSSEGTVLNYGYTF	TGTGCCAGCAGTTCTGAAGGGACAGTCCTGAACTATGGCTACACCTTC
TRBD2	TRBJ2-1	once	TRBV6-5	CASSRPGLAIGQFF	TGTGCCAGCAGCCGACCGGGACTAGCCATTGGGCAGTTCTTC
-	TRBJ1-2	few	TRBV11-1	CASSLQFTDGYTF	TGTGCCAGCAGCTTACAGTTTACTGATGGCTACACCTTC
-	TRBJ1-6	-	TRBV13	CASSSRVSPLHF	TGTGCCAGCAGCTCCAGGGTGTCACCCCTCCACTTT
-	TRBJ1-2	-	TRBV10-3	CAISELGGRDYGYTF	TGTGCCATCAGTGAACTGGGGGGGCGCGACTATGGCTACACCTTC
TRBD2	TRBJ2-7	few	TRBV5-6	CASSLILAFSYEQYF	TGTGCCAGCAGCTTGATACTAGCGTTTTCCTACGAGCAGTACTTC
-	TRBJ1-1	-	TRBV11-2	CASSSQYTEAFF	TGTGCCAGCAGCTCACAGTACACTGAAGCTTTCTTT
-	TRBJ2-1	-	TRBV10-3	CAISESGTNNEQFF	TGTGCCATCAGTGAGTCTGGGACAAACAATGAGCAGTTCTTC
TRBD2	TRBJ2-1	-	TRBV10-3	CAISDPPTLSGIPQFF	TGTGCCATCAGTGACCCGCCTACTCTTAGCGGGATTCCGCAGTTCTTC
-	TRBJ1-5	-	TRBV18	CASSRDTLYSNQPQHF	TGTGCCAGCTCACGGGACACACTCTATAGCAATCAGCCCCAGCATTTT
-	TRBJ1-2	-	TRBV5-4	CASSTPGAGVLGYTF	TGTGCCAGCAGCACTCCCGGGGCGGGGGTCCTTGGCTACACCTTC
TRBD1	TRBJ2-3	-	TRBV5-1	CASSLAGTGLDTQYF	TGCGCCAGCAGCTTGGCCGGGACAGGGCTAGATACGCAGTATTTT
TRBD2	TRBJ2-7	-	TRBV7-6	CASSTLAGRGYEQYF	TGTGCCAGCAGCACTCTAGCGGGCCGGGGCTACGAGCAGTACTTC
-	TRBJ2-5	-	TRBV19	CASSRPSEGSGETQYF	TGTGCCAGTAGTCGGCCTTCTGAAGGAAGTGGAGAGACCCAGTACTTC
-	TRBJ2-3	-	TRBV28	CASSSTRAFTDTQYF	TGTGCCAGCAGTTCGACTAGAGCTTTTACCGATACGCAGTATTTT
TRBD2	TRBJ2-3	-	TRBV9	CASSVVSGREGDTQYF	TGTGCCAGCAGCGTGGTGTCCGGCAGGGAGGGGGATACGCAGTATTTT
-	TRBJ1-6	-	TRBV15	CATSSDPDSPLHF	TGTGCCACCAGCAGTGACCCCGATTCACCCCTCCACTTT
-	TRBJ2-7	-	TRBV20-1	CSASGSREQYF	TGCAGTGCTAGTGGGTCGCGCGAGCAGTACTTC
TRBD1	TRBJ2-2	-	TRBV5-6	CASSLGQGAQGTGELFF	TGTGCCAGCAGCTTGGGACAGGGGGCGCAGGGCACCGGGGAGCTGTTTTTT
-	TRBJ2-5	once	TRBV5-4	CASSLDPGQETQYF	TGTGCCAGCAGCTTGGATCCGGGCCAAGAGACCCAGTACTTC